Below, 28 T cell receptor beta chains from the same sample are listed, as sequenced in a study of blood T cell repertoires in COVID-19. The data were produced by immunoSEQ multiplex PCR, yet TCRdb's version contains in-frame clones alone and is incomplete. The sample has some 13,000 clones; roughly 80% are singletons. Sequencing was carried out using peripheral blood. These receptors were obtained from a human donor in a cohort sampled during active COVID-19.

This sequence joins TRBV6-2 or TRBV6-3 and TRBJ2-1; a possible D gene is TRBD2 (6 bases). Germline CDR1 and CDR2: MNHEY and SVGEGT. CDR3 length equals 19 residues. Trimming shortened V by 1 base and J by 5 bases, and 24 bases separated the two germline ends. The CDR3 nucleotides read TGTGCCAGCAGTTACTTCACCCTCACCGGGACTGGAGAAAACAATGAGCAGTTCTTC. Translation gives CASSYFTLTGTGENNEQFF.

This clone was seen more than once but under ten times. In DNA form, the CDR3 reads TGTGCCAGCAGTTTTGGGCGCACCTACGAGCAGTACTTC. Protein product: CASSFGRTYEQYF. J is TRBJ2-7 and V is TRBV12-3 or TRBV12-4; D call uncertain. V lost 3 bases and J 2 bases, leaving 8 bases between the germline ends. CDR3 length: 13 residues.

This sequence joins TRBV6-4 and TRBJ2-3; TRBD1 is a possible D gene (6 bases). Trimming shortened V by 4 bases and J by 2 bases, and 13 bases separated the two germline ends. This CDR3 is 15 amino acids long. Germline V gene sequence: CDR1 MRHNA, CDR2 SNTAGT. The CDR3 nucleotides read TGTGCCAGCAGTGCACGGACAGAGTCCACAGATACGCAGTATTTT. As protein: CASSARTESTDTQYF.

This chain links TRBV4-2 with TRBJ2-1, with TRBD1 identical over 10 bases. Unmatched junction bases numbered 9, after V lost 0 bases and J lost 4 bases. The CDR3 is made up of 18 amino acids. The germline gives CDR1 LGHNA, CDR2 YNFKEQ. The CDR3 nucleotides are TGTGCCAGCAGCCAAGATGGGACAGGGGAAAAGGGTTACAATGAGCAGTTCTTC. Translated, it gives CASSQDGTGEKGYNEQFF.

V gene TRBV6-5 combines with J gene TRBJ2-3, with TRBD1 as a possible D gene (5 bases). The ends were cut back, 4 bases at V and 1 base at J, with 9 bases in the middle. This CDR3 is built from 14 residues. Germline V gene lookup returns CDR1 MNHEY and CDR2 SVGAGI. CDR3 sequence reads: CASSWARGTDTQYF. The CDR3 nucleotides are TGTGCCAGCAGTTGGGCCAGGGGCACAGATACGCAGTATTTT.

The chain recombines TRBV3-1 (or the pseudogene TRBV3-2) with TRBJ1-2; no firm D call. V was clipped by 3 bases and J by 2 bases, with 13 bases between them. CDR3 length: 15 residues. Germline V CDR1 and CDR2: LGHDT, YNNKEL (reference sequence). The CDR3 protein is CASSHPGLGNYGYTF. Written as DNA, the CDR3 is TGTGCCAGCAGCCATCCCGGACTTGGAAACTATGGCTACACCTTC.

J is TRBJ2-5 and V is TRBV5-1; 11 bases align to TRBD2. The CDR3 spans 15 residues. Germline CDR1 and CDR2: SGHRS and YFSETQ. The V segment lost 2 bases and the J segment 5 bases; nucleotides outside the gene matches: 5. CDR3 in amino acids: CASSFFSGRGETQYF. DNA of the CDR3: TGCGCCAGCAGCTTCTTTAGCGGGAGGGGGGAGACCCAGTACTTC.

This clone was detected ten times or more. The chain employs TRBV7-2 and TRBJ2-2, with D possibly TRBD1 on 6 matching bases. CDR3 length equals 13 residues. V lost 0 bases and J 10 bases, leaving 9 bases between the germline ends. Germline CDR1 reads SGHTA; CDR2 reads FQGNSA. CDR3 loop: CASSLAGQEELFF. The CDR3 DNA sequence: TGTGCCAGCAGCTTAGCGGGACAAGAGGAGCTGTTTTTT.

The DNA for the CDR3 is TGTGCCAGCAGTTCCCGCAGGCCCCCAAGACCCAATTACGAGCAGTACTTC. Protein sequence: CASSSRRPPRPNYEQYF. The rearrangement uses TRBV6-2 or TRBV6-3 and TRBJ2-7; D gene unclear. The V gene's germline CDR1 is MNHEY and CDR2 SVGEGT. V was pared by 4 bases and J by 4 bases, with 23 bases between. The CDR3 spans 17 residues.

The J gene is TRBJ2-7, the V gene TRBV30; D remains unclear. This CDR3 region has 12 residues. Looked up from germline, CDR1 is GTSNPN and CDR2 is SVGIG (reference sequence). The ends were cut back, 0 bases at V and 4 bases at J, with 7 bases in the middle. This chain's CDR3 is CAWSVRGYEQYF. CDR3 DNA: TGTGCCTGGAGTGTACGCGGTTACGAGCAGTACTTC.

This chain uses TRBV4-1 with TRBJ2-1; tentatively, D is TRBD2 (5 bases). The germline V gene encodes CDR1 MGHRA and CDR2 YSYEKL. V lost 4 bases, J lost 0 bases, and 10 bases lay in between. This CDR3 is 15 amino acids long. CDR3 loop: CASSLTSLSYNEQFF. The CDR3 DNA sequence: TGCGCCAGCAGCCTTACTAGTCTCTCCTACAATGAGCAGTTCTTC.

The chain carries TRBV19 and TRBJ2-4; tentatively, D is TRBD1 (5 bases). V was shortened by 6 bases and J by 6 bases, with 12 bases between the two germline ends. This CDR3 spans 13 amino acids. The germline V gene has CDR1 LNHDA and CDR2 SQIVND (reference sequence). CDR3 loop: CASSQDKRNIQYF. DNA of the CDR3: TGTGCCAGTAGCCAGGACAAAAGAAACATTCAGTACTTC.

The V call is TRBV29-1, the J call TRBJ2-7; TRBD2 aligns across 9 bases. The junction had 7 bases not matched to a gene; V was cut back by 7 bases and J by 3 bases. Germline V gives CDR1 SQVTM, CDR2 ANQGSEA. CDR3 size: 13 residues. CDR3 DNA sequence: TGCAGCGCCGTACTAGCGGGTGGCTACGAGCAGTACTTC. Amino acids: CSAVLAGGYEQYF.

This chain's CDR3 is CASSLVTGIGDEQFF. CDR3 DNA: TGTGCCAGCAGCTTAGTCACGGGGATAGGCGATGAGCAGTTCTTC. The V call is TRBV7-9, the J call TRBJ2-1, with D perhaps TRBD2 (5 bases). CDR1 and CDR2 (germline): SEHNR, FQNEAQ (reference sequence). The CDR3 sequence is 15 residues long. V lost 1 base to trimming and J lost 8 bases, with 15 bases between them. The full variable domain, in which reference TRBV7-9 and TRBJ2-1 provide the parts outside the CDR3, is DTGVSQNPRHKITKRGQNVTFRCDPISEHNRLYWYRQTLGQGPEFLTYFQNEAQLEKSRLLSDRFSAERPKGSFSTLEIQRTEQGDSAMYLCASSLVTGIGDEQFFGPGTRLTVL.

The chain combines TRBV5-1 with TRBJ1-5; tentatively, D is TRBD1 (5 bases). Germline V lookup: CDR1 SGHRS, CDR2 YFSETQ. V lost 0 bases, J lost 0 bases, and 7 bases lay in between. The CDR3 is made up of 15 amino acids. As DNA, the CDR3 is TGCGCCAGCAGCTTGGGGAGGGGTAGCAATCAGCCCCAGCATTTT. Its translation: CASSLGRGSNQPQHF.

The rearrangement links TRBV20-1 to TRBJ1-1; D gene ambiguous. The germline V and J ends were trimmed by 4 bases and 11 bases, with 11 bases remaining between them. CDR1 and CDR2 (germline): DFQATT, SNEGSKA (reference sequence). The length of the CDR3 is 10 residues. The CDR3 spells CSATQERAFF. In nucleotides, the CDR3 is TGCAGTGCTACGCAAGAGAGGGCTTTCTTT.

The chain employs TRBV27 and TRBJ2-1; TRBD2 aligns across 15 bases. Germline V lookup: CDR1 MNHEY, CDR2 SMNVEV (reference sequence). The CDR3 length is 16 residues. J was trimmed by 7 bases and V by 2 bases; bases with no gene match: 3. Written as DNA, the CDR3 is TGTGCCAGCAGTTTAGTCGGACTAGCGGGAGGGAATGAGCAGTTCTTC. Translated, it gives CASSLVGLAGGNEQFF.

CDR3 sequence: CASRPIDSNYGYTF. The CDR3 DNA sequence: TGTGCCAGTAGACCCATAGACAGCAACTATGGCTACACCTTC. V is TRBV19 and J is TRBJ1-2, with a possible D match to TRBD1 (5 bases). The CDR3 consists of 14 residues. The germline gives CDR1 LNHDA, CDR2 SQIVND (reference sequence). The V and J ends lost 6 bases and 2 bases respectively, with 13 bases between them. Complete variable domain (other parts from reference TRBV19 and TRBJ1-2): DGGITQSPKYLFRKEGQNVTLSCEQNLNHDAMYWYRQDPGQGLRLIYYSQIVNDFQKGDIAEGYSVSREKKESFPLTVTSAQKNPTAFYLCASRPIDSNYGYTFGSGTRLTVV.

For the CDR3, the DNA is TGTGCCAGCAGCCTAACGTGGGGGGTCGGCCGCCCGTCGTTCTACGAGCAGTACTTC. It specifies CASSLTWGVGRPSFYEQYF. The genes are TRBV6-2 or TRBV6-3 and TRBJ2-7; weak D call: TRBD2 (6 bases). Trimming shortened V by 6 bases and J by 3 bases, and 30 bases separated the two germline ends. The length of the CDR3 is 19 residues. Germline V lookup: CDR1 MNHEY, CDR2 SVGEGT.

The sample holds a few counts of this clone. CDR3 loop: CASSPPTGDNEQFF. In DNA, the CDR3 is TGTGCCAGCAGCCCCCCGACAGGGGACAATGAGCAGTTCTTC. The rearrangement joins TRBV11-3 to TRBJ2-1, with 8 bases matching TRBD1. Germline loops: CDR1 SGHNT, CDR2 YENEEA. The CDR3 runs to 14 residues. Trimming at V came to 5 bases and at J to 5 bases, leaving 5 bases not matched to a gene.

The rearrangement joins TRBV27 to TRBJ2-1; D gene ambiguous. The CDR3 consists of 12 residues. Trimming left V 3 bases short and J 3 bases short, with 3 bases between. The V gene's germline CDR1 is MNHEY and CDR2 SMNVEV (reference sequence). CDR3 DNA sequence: TGTGCCAGCAGTTTCGGCTACAATGAGCAGTTCTTC. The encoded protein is CASSFGYNEQFF.

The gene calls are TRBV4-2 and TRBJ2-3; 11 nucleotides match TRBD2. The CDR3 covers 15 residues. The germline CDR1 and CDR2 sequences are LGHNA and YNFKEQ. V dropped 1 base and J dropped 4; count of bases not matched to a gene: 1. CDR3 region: CASSQVAGGPDTQYF. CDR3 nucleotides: TGTGCCAGCAGCCAAGTAGCGGGAGGGCCAGATACGCAGTATTTT.

The CDR3 region is CARGPRAIASGANVLTF. The CDR3 nucleotides read TGTGCCAGAGGGCCCAGGGCCATTGCCTCTGGGGCCAACGTCCTGACTTTC. The chain couples TRBV2 to TRBJ2-6; a possible D gene is TRBD1 (5 bases). Germline CDR1 is SNHLY and CDR2 is FYNNEI. Trimming took 9 bases from V and 0 from J, leaving 18 bases between them. This CDR3 region has 17 residues.

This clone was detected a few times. CDR3 bases: TGTGCCAGCAGCCCCTCGACAGGCTATCAGCCCCAGCATTTT. It codes for CASSPSTGYQPQHF. The chain carries TRBV4-2 and TRBJ1-5, with a weak D call TRBD1 (6 bases). This CDR3 has 14 residues. Per germline, CDR1 LGHNA and CDR2 YNFKEQ. Trimming removed 4 bases from V and 5 bases from J, with 12 bases in between.

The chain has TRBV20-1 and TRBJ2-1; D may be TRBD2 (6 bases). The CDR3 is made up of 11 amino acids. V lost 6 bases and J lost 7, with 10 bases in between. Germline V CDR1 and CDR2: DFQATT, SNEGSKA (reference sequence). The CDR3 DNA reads TGCAGTGCCCGGGCGGGAAATGAGCAGTTCTTC. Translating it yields CSARAGNEQFF.

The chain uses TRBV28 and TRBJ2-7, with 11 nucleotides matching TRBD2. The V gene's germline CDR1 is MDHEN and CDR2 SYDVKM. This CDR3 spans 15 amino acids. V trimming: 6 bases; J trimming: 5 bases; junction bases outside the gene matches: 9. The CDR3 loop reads CASRLTSGREHEQYF. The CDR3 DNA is TGTGCCAGCAGACTCACTAGCGGGAGAGAACACGAGCAGTACTTC.

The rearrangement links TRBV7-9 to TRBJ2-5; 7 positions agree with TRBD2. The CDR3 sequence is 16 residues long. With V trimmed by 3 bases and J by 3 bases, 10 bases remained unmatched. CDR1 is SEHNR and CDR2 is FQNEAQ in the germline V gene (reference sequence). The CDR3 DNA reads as TGTGCCAGCAGCTTCGTCCCCGGACTAGGGGAAGAGACCCAGTACTTC. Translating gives CASSFVPGLGEETQYF.

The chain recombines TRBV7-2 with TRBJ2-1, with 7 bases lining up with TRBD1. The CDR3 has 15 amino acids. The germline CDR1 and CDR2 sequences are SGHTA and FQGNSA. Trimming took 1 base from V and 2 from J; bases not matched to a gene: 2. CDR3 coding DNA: TGTGCCAGCAGCTTAGAAGGGGGCGCCTACAATGAGCAGTTCTTC. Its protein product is CASSLEGGAYNEQFF.